The clone carrying this T cell receptor (beta chain) was detected only once. These data are taken from a study of shared T cell receptors in the human thymus. TCRdb keeps only in-frame clones here, not all; method: immunoSEQ multiplex PCR. The repertoire holds about 660,000 clones, with around 89% as singletons. V was trimmed by 2 bases and J by 4 bases, leaving 9 bases between them. This CDR3 is built from 13 residues. Germline V gives CDR1 LGHNA, CDR2 YNFKEQ. In addition, the sample was reused for a study of human thymus T cells. That investigation notes: In corrective heart surgery, resections were taken, and these provided the thymus tissue.

Sequencing was performed on thymocytes. The sequence was obtained from a boy under two years old with a congenital heart defect. The chain carries TRBV4-2 and TRBJ2-7, with D perhaps matching TRBD1 (6 bases). Here the CDR3 reads CASSQSQGYEQYF. The CDR3 nucleotides are TGTGCCAGCAGCCAAAGCCAGGGGTACGAGCAGTACTTC.